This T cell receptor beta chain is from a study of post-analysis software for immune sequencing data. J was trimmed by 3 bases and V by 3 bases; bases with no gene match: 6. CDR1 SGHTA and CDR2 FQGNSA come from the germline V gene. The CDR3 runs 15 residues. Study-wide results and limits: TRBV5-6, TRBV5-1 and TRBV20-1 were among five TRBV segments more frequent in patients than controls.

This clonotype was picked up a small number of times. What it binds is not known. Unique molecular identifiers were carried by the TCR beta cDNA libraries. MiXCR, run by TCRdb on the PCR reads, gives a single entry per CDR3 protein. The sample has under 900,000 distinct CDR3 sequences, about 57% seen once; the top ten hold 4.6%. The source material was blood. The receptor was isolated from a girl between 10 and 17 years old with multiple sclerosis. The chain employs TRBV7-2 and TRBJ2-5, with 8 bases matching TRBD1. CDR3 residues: CASSFGTGQKETQYF. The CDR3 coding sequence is TGTGCCAGCAGCTTCGGGACAGGCCAAAAAGAGACCCAGTACTTC.